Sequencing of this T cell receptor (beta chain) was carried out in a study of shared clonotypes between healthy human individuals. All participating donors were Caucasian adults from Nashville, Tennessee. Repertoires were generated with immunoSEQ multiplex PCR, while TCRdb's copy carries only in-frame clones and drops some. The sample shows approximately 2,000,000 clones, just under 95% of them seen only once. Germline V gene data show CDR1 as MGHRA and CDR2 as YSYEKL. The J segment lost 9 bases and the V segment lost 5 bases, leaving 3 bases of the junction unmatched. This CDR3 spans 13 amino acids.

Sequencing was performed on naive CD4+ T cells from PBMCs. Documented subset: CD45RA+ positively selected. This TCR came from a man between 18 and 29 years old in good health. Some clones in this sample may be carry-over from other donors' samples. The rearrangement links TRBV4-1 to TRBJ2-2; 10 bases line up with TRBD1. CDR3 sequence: CASSRDRGRELFF. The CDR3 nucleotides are TGCGCCAGCAGCAGGGACAGGGGCAGGGAGCTGTTTTTT.